This T cell receptor (beta chain) was obtained from a study of blood T cell repertoires in COVID-19. Study context: Nucleic acid was either cDNA or gDNA, and it came from T cells, B-cell-depleted T cells, or PBMCs.

Per the study methods: The assay estimated nucleated cells by amplifying reference gene primers. Repertoires were generated with immunoSEQ multiplex PCR, while TCRdb's copy carries only in-frame clones and drops some. That table is the source of V, J and clone size, and D and trimming were worked out from the DNA. The sample has approximately 130,000 clones, roughly 87% seen once. The trim removed 2 bases at V and 8 bases at J, leaving 8 bases unmatched. CDR1 and CDR2 (germline): KGHSH, LQKENI. The CDR3 is 15 residues long. Those who participated ranged in age from roughly 18 to 89 years and resided in some 24 US areas. Participant-given clinical history determined each cohort assignment.

This TCR was sampled from a man younger than 45 who had recovered from COVID-19. Sequencing was carried out using PBMCs or T cells enriched from blood (not recorded which). This rearrangement joins TRBV18 to TRBJ1-1, with 10 bases aligning to TRBD1. Here the CDR3 reads CASSPAGTGVWEAFF. The CDR3 DNA reads TGTGCCAGCTCACCAGCAGGGACAGGGGTCTGGGAAGCTTTCTTT.